This T cell receptor beta chain was identified during a study of identical twins. This clonotype has ten or more counts. Antigen specificity is unknown. TCRdb called the 5' RACE reads again in MiXCR, with one record for every CDR3 protein. The data show nearly 900,000 distinct CDR3 sequences, with 9% to 15% seen just once and about 1.5% held by the top ten. General study points: A cross-sectional statistical analysis, not follow-up of the same donors, supported the conclusions.

The CDR3 spans 13 residues. Germline V gene sequence: CDR1 MDHEN, CDR2 SYDVKM. V lost 5 bases and J lost 7, with 12 bases in between. The same data also went into a second study, on yellow fever vaccine responses in identical twins.

Sequenced: PBMCs. The chain recombines TRBV28 with TRBJ2-1; D possibly corresponds to TRBD2 (6 bases). This clonotype originated in a woman between 18 and 30 years old in good health. CDR3 region: CASSLSAGNEQFF. CDR3 coding DNA: TGTGCCAGCAGTCTGTCGGCGGGGAATGAGCAGTTCTTC. Combining the CDR3 with reference TRBV28 and TRBJ2-1 gives the whole variable domain DVKVTQSSRYLVKRTGEKVFLECVQDMDHENMFWYRQDPGLGLRLIYFSYDVKMKEKGDIPEGYSVSREKKERFSLILESASTNQTSMYLCASSLSAGNEQFFGPGTRLTVL.